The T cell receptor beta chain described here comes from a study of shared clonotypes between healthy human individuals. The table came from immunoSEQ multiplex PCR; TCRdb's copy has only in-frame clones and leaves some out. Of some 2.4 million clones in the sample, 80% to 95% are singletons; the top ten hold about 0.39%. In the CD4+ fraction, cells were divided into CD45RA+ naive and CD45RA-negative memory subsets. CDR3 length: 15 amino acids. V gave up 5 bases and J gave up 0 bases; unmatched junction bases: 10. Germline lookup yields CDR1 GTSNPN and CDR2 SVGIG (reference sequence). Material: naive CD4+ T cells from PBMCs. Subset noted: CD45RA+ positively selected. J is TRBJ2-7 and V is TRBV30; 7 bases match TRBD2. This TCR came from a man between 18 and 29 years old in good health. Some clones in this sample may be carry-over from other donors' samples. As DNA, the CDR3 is TGTGCCTGGCCCGCCTGGCGGGAGACCTCCTACGAGCAGTACTTC. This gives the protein CAWPAWRETSYEQYF.